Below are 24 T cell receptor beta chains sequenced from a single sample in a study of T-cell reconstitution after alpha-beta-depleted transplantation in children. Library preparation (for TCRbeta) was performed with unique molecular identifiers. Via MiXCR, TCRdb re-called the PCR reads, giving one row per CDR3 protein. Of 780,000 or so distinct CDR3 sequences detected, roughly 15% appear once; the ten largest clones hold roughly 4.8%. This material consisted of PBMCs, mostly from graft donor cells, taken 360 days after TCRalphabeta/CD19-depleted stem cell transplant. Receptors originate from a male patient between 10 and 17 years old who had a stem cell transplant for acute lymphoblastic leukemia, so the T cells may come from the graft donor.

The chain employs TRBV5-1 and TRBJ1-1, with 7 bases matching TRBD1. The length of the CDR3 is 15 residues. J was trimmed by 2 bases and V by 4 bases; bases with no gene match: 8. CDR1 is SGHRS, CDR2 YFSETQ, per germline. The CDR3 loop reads CASSGYRGANTEAFF. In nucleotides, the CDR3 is TGCGCCAGCAGCGGCTACAGGGGAGCTAACACTGAAGCTTTCTTT.

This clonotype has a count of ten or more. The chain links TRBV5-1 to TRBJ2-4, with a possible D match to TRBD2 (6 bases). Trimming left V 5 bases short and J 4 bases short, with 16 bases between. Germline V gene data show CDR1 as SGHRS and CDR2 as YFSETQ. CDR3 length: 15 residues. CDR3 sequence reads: CASRPPGATKNIQYF. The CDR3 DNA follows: TGCGCCAGCAGGCCCCCGGGAGCTACAAAAAACATTCAGTACTTC.

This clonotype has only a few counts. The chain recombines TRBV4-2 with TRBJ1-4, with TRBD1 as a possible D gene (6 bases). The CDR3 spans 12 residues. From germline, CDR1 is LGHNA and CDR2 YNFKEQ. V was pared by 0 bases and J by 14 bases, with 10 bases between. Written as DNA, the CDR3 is TGTGCCAGCAGCCAAGAGGGGGGCAGGCTGTTTTTT. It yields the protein CASSQEGGRLFF.

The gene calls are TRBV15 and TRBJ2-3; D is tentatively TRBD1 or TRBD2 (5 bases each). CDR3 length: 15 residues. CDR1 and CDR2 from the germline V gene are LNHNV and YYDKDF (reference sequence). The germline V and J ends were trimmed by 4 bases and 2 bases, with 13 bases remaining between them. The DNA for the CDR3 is TGTGCCACCAGCAAGAGAGGGGAGACCACAGATACGCAGTATTTT. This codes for CATSKRGETTDTQYF.

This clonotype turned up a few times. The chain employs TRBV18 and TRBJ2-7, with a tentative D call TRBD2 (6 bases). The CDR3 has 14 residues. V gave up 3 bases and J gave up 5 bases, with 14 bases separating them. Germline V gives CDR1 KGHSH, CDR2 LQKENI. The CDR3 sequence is CASSPPSEVNEQYF. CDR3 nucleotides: TGTGCCAGCTCACCCCCTAGCGAGGTTAACGAGCAGTACTTC.

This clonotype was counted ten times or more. DNA of the CDR3: TGCAGCTCTAGAAGAATGGGTGAGCAGTTCTTC. Translating gives CSSRRMGEQFF. This sequence joins TRBV29-1 and TRBJ2-1, with D hard to call. Trimming left V 8 bases short and J 9 bases short, with 14 bases between. This CDR3 has 11 amino acids. Germline CDR1 and CDR2: SQVTM and ANQGSEA.

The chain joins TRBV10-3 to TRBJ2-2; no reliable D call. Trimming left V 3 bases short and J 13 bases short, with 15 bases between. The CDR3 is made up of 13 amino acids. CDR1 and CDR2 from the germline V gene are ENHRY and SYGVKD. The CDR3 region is CAISDEWRYGLFF. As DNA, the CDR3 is TGTGCCATCAGTGACGAGTGGCGCTACGGGCTGTTTTTT.

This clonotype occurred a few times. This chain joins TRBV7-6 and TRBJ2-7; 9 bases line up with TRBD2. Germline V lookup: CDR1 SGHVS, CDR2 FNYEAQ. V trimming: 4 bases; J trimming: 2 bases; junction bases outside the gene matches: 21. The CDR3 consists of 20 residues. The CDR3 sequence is CASSSRGSSPSGTQAYEQYF. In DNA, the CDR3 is TGTGCCAGCAGCTCCCGCGGGAGTTCTCCTAGCGGGACCCAAGCCTACGAGCAGTACTTC.

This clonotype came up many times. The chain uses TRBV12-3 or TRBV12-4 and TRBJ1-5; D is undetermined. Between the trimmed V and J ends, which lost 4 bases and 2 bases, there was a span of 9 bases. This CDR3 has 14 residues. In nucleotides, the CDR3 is TGTGCCAGCAGTTCCCTGGTAGGCAATCAGCCCCAGCATTTT. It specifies CASSSLVGNQPQHF.

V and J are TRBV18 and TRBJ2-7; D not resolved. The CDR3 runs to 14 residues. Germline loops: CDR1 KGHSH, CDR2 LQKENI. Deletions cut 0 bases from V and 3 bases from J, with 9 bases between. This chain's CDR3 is CASSPPTRYYEQYF. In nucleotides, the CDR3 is TGTGCCAGCTCACCACCGACACGCTACTACGAGCAGTACTTC.

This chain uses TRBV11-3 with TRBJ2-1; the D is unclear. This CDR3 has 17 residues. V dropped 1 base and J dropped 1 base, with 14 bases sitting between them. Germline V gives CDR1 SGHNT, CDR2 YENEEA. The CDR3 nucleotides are TGTGCCAGCAGCTTAGGTCCCCTGCGGAATTCCTACAATGAGCAGTTCTTC. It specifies CASSLGPLRNSYNEQFF.

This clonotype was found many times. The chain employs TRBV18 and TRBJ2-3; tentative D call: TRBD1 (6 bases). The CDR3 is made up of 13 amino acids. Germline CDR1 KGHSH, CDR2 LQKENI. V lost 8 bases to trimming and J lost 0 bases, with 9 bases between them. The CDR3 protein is CASQGQSTDTQYF. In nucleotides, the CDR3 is TGTGCCAGCCAGGGGCAGAGCACAGATACGCAGTATTTT. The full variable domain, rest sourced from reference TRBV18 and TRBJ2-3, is NAGVMQNPRHLVRRRGQEARLRCSPMKGHSHVYWYRQLPEEGLKFMVYLQKENIIDESGMPKERFSAEFPKEGPSILRIQQVVRGDSAAYFCASQGQSTDTQYFGPGTRLTVL.

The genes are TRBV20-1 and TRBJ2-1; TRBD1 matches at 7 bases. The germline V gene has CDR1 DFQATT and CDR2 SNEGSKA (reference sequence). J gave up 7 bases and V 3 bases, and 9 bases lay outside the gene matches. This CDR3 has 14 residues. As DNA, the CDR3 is TGCAGTGCTAGCTCGCAGGGGGTTGGAAATGAGCAGTTCTTC. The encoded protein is CSASSQGVGNEQFF.

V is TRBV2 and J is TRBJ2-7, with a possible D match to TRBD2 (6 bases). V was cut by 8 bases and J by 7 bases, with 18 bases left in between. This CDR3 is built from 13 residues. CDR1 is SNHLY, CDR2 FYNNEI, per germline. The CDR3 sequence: CASGRYQQREQYF. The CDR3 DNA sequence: TGTGCCAGCGGGAGGTATCAGCAGAGGGAGCAGTACTTC.

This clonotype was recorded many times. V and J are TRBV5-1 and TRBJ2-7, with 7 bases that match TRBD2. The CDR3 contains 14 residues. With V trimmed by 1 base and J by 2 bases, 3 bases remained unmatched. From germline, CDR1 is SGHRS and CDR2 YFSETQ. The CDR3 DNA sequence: TGCGCCAGCAGCTTGTTTGGACTAGCCTACGAGCAGTACTTC. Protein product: CASSLFGLAYEQYF.

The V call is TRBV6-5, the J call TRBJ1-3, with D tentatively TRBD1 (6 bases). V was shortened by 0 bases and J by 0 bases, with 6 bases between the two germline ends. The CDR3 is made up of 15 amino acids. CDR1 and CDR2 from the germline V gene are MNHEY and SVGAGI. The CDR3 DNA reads TGTGCCAGCAGTTACTCGACAGGCTCTGGAAACACCATATATTTT. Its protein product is CASSYSTGSGNTIYF.

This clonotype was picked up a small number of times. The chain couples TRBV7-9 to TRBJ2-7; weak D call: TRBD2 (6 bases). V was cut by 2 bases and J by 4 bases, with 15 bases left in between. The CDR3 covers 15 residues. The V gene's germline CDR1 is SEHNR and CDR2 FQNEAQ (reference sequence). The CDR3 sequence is CASSLRRDSPYEQYF. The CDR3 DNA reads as TGTGCCAGCAGCTTAAGGCGGGATTCCCCTTACGAGCAGTACTTC.

This CDR3 is CASSYGRQETQYF. The CDR3 region has the DNA TGTGCCAGCAGTTACGGTCGGCAAGAGACCCAGTACTTC. V usage is TRBV6-6 and J usage is TRBJ2-5; D is uncertain. CDR3 size: 13 residues. V was shortened by 2 bases and J by 2 bases, with 6 bases between the two germline ends. CDR1 is MNHNY, CDR2 SVGAGI, per germline (reference sequence).

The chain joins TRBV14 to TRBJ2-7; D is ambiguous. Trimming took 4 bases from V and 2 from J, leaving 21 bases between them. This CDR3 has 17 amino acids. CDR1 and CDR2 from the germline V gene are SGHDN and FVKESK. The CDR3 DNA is TGTGCCAGCAGCCTTCTTCACGGAGCAGGCGACCCCTACGAGCAGTACTTC. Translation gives CASSLLHGAGDPYEQYF.

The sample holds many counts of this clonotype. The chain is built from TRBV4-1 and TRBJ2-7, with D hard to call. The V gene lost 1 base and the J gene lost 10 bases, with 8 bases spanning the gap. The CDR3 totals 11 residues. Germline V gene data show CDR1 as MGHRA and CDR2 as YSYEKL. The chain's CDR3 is CASSQGQEQYF. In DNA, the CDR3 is TGCGCCAGCAGCCAAGGGCAGGAACAGTACTTC.

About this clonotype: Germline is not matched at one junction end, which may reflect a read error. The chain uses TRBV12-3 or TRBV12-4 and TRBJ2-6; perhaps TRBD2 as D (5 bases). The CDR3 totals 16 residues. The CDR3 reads CAGRNQETTGANVLTF. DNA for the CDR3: TGTGCCGGCAGAAACCAGGAGACTACTGGGGCCAACGTCCTGACTTTC.

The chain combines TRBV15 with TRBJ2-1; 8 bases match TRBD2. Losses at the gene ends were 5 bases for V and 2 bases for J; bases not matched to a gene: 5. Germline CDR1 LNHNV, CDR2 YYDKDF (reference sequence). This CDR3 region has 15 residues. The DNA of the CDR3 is TGTGCCACCAGCCTGCGGGAGGTAGCCTACAATGAGCAGTTCTTC. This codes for CATSLREVAYNEQFF. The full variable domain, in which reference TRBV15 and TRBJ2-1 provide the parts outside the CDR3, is DAMVIQNPRYQVTQFGKPVTLSCSQTLNHNVMYWYQQKSSQAPKLLFHYYDKDFNNEADTPDNFQSRRPNTSFCFLDIRSPGLGDTAMYLCATSLREVAYNEQFFGPGTRLTVL.

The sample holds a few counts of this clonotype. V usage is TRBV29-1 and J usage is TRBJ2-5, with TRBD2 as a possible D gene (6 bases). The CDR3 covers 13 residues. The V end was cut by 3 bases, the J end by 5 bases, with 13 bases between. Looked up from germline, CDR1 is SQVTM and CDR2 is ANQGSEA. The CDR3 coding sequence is TGCAGCGTTGATTTCCCGGGGAGGGAGACCCAGTACTTC. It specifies CSVDFPGRETQYF. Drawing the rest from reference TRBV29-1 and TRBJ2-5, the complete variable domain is SAVISQKPSRDICQRGTSLTIQCQVDSQVTMMFWYRQQPGQSLTLIATANQGSEATYESGFVIDKFPISRPNLTFSTLTVSNMSPEDSSIYLCSVDFPGRETQYFGPGTRLLVL.

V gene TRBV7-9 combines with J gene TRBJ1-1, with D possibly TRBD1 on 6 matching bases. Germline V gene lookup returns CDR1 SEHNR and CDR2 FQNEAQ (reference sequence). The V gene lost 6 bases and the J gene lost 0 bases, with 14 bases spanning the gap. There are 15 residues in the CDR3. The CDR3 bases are TGTGCCAGCAGGGGTGGGACAACCATGAACACTGAAGCTTTCTTT. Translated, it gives CASRGGTTMNTEAFF.